The 12 T cell receptor beta chains below come from one sample, sequenced in a study of regulatory T cells in long-lasting Graves disease. Specified time point: persistent/refractory GD, antithyroid drugs over 5 years with positive TRAb. After RNA was extracted from PBMCs, the TCR library was made from it. For TCR beta, libraries came from iRepertoire HTBI primers and Arm-PCR of CDR3 regions. TCRdb itself ran the multiplex PCR reads through MiXCR, one entry per CDR3 protein. The repertoire has 400,000 or so distinct CDR3 sequences, about 20% of them found once; the top ten carry 20% to 25%. The specimen comprised peripheral blood mononuclear cells (PBMCs), sampled when the disease was refractory, from a patient treated with antithyroid drugs. These receptors were taken from a female donor with Graves disease.

This clonotype was recorded at least ten times. V usage is TRBV2 and J usage is TRBJ1-4; possibly TRBD1 for D (6 bases). Germline assignment: CDR1 SNHLY and CDR2 FYNNEI. Trimming removed 6 bases from V and 0 bases from J, with 14 bases in between. This CDR3 is 16 amino acids long. The CDR3 DNA sequence: TGTGCCAGCAGCGCGAACAACAGGGCAACTAATGAAAAACTGTTTTTT. Protein sequence: CASSANNRATNEKLFF.

This clonotype was found a few times. The rearrangement joins TRBV6-2 or TRBV6-3 to TRBJ2-1; TRBD2 agrees at 8 bases. The germline V gene encodes CDR1 MNHEY and CDR2 SVGEGT. The CDR3 is made up of 14 amino acids. Trimming removed 2 bases from V and 5 bases from J; junction bases left unmatched: 2. The CDR3 reads CASSYPAGDNEQFF. In DNA, the CDR3 is TGTGCCAGCAGTTACCCAGCGGGGGACAATGAGCAGTTCTTC.

The chain uses TRBV30 and TRBJ1-1; D is unresolved. Germline assignment: CDR1 GTSNPN and CDR2 SVGIG (reference sequence). The CDR3 consists of 12 residues. The V and J ends lost 8 bases and 1 base respectively, with 11 bases between them. DNA of the CDR3: TGTGCCGCCCACCGGGGGAACACTGAAGCTTTCTTT. Its protein product is CAAHRGNTEAFF.

This chain connects TRBV28 to TRBJ1-2; D uncertain. CDR1 is MDHEN, CDR2 SYDVKM, per germline. Trimming took 4 bases from V and 4 from J, leaving 10 bases between them. This CDR3 is 13 amino acids long. The CDR3 region is CASSSVYGYGYTF. In DNA, the CDR3 is TGTGCCAGCAGTTCCGTGTACGGCTATGGCTACACCTTC.

The V call is TRBV6-1, the J call TRBJ2-7, with 7 bases matching TRBD1. CDR1 and CDR2 (germline): MNHNS, SASEGT. V gave up 6 bases and J gave up 4 bases; unmatched junction bases: 9. The CDR3 is 14 amino acids. CDR3 nucleotides: TGTGCCAGCAGCTCACTCACAGGGGTATACGAGCAGTACTTC. The encoded protein is CASSSLTGVYEQYF.

V is TRBV6-1 and J is TRBJ2-7, with D perhaps matching TRBD2 (6 bases). Deletions cut 6 bases from V and 6 bases from J, with 18 bases between. The germline V gene encodes CDR1 MNHNS and CDR2 SASEGT. CDR3 size: 14 residues. This CDR3 reads CASRRGIGPAEQYF. As DNA, the CDR3 is TGTGCCAGCAGGCGCGGGATTGGTCCTGCCGAGCAGTACTTC.

This clonotype was seen at least ten times. The J gene is TRBJ2-7, the V gene TRBV7-9; 13 nucleotides match TRBD2. Germline V gene sequence: CDR1 SEHNR, CDR2 FQNEAQ (reference sequence). The CDR3 is made up of 14 amino acids. V was clipped by 7 bases and J by 7 bases; unmatched bases: 7. The CDR3 sequence: CASTTGTSGIEQYF. CDR3 nucleotides: TGTGCCAGCACCACGGGGACTAGCGGGATTGAGCAGTACTTC.

The gene calls are TRBV12-3 or TRBV12-4 and TRBJ1-2; 9 nucleotides agree with TRBD1. Trimming took 5 bases from V and 6 from J; bases not matched to a gene: 10. The CDR3 is made up of 15 amino acids. CDR3 sequence: CASSITLQGANGYTF. The CDR3 DNA is TGTGCCAGCAGTATAACCCTACAGGGGGCGAATGGCTACACCTTC.

The chain has TRBV30 and TRBJ1-1, with TRBD1 as a possible D gene (5 bases). The CDR3 covers 14 residues. With 6 bases removed from V and 8 bases from J, the gap between germline ends came to 22 bases. Germline lookup yields CDR1 GTSNPN and CDR2 SVGIG (reference sequence). The CDR3: CACIKPPGLSEAFF. The CDR3 DNA reads TGTGCCTGCATAAAACCCCCGGGACTGAGCGAAGCTTTCTTT.

At least ten counts were recorded for this clonotype. The chain employs TRBV20-1 and TRBJ2-7, with a weak D call TRBD1 (5 bases). V lost 1 base, J lost 0 bases, and 7 bases lay in between. This CDR3 has 13 amino acids. Germline V gene data show CDR1 as DFQATT and CDR2 as SNEGSKA (reference sequence). Written as DNA, the CDR3 is TGCAGTGCTAGAGGGACAAACTCCTACGAGCAGTACTTC. As protein: CSARGTNSYEQYF.

This clonotype has just a few counts. The chain recombines TRBV4-1 with TRBJ2-7; D gene ambiguous. Per the germline V gene, CDR1 is MGHRA and CDR2 is YSYEKL. The CDR3 contains 16 residues. Deletions cut 0 bases from V and 3 bases from J, with 15 bases between. As DNA, the CDR3 is TGCGCCAGCAGCCAAGATCAGAACCCCCTGGGCTACGAGCAGTACTTC. This sequence encodes CASSQDQNPLGYEQYF.

In this sample, this clonotype turned up a few times. The chain employs TRBV7-9 and TRBJ1-1; maybe TRBD1 (6 bases). The CDR3 runs to 14 residues. Trimming stripped 4 bases from V and 3 bases from J, with 12 bases between. Germline loops: CDR1 SEHNR, CDR2 FQNEAQ (reference sequence). The CDR3: CASSSPDSYTEAFF. As DNA, the CDR3 is TGTGCCAGCAGCTCCCCGGACAGTTACACTGAAGCTTTCTTT.